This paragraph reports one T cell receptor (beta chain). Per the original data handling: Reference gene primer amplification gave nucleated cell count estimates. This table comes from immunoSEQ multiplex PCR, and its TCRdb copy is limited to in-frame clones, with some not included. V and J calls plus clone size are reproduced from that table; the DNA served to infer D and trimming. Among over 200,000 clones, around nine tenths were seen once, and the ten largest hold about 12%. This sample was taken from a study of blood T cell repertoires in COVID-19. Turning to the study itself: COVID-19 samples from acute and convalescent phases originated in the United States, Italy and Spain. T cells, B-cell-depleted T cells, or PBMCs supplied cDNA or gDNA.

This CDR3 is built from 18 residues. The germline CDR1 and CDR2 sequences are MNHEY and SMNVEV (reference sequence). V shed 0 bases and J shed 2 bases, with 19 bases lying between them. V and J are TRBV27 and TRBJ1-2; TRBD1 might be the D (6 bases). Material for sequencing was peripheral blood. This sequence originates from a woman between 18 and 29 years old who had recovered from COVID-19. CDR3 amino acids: CASSLSFQGLEKNYGYTF. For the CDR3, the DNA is TGTGCCAGCAGTTTATCGTTTCAGGGGTTGGAAAAAAACTATGGCTACACCTTC.